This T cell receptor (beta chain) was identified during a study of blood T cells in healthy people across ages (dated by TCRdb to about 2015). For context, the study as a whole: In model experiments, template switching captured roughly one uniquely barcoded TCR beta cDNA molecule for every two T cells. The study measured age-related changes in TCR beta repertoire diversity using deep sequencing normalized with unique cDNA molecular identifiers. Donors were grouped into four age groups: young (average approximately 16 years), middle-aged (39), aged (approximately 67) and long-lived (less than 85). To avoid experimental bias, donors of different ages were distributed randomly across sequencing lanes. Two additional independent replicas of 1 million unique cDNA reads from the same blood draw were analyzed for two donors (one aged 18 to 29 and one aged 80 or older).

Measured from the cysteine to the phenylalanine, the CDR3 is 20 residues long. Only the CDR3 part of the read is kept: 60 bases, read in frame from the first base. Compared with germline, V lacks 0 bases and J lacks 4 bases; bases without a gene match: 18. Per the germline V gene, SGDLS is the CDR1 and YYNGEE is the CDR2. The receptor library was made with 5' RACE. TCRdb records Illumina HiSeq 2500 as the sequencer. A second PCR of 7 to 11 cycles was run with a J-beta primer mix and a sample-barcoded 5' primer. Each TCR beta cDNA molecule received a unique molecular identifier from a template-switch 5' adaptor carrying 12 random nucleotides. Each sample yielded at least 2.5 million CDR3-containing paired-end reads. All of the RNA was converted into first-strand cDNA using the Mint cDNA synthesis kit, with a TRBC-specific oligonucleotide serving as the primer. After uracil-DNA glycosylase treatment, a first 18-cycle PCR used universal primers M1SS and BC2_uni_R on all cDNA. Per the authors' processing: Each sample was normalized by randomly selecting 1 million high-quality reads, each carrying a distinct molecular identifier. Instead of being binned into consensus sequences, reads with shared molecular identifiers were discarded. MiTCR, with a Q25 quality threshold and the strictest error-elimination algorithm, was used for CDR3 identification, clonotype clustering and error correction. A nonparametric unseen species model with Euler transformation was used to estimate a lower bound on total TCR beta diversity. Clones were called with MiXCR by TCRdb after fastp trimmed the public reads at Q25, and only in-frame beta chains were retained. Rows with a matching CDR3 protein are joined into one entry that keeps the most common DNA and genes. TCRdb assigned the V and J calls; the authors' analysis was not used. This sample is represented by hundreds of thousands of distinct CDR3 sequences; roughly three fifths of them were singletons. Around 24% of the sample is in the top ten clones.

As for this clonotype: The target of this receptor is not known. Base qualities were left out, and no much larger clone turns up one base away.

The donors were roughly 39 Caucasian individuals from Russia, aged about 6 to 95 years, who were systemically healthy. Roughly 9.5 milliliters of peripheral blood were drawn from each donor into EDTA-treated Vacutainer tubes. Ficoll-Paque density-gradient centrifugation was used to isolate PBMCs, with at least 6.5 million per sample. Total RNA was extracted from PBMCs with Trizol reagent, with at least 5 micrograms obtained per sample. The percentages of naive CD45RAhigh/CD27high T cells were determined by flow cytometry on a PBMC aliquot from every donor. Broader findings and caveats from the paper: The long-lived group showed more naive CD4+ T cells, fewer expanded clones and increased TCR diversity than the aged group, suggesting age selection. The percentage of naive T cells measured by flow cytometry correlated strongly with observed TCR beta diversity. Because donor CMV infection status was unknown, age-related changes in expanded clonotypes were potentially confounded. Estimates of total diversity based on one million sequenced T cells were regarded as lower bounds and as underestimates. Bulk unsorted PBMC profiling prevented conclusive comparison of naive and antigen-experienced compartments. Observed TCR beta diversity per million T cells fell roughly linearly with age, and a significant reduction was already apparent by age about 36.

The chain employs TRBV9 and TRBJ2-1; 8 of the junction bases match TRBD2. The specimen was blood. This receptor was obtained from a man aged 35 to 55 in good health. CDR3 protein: CASSVGLGTSGGARYNEQFF. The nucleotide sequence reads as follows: TGTGCCAGCAGCGTAGGTTTGGGGACTAGTGGGGGGGCTCGATACAATGAGCAGTTCTTC.